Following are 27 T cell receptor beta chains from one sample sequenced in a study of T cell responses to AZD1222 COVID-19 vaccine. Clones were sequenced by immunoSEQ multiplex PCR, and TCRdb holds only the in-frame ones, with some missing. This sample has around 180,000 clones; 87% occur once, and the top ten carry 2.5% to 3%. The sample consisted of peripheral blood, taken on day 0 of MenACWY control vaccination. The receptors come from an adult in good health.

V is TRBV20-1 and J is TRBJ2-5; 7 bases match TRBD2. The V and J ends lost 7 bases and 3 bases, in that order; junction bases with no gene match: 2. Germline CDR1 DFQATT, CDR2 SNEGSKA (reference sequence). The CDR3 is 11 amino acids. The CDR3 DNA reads TGCAGTGGACTAGCCGAAGAGACCCAGTACTTC. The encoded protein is CSGLAEETQYF.

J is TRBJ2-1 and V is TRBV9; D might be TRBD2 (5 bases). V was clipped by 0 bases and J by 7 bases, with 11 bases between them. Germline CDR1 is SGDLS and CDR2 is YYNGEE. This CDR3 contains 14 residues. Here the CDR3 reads CASSVAEGGNEQFF. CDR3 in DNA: TGTGCCAGCAGCGTAGCAGAGGGCGGGAATGAGCAGTTCTTC.

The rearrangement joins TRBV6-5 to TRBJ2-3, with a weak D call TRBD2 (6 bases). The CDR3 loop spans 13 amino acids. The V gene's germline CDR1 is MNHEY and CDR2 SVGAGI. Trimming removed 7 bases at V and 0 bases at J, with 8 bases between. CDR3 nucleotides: TGTGCCAGCATGGAGGGGAGCACAGATACGCAGTATTTT. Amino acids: CASMEGSTDTQYF.

The CDR3 is CASSSGGETQYF. DNA of the CDR3: TGTGCCAGCAGTTCAGGGGGGGAGACCCAGTACTTC. The chain is built from TRBV6-6 and TRBJ2-5, with TRBD1 as a possible D gene (7 bases). V lost 4 bases to trimming and J lost 5 bases, with 8 bases between them. Germline V lookup: CDR1 MNHNY, CDR2 SVGAGI (reference sequence). The CDR3 length is 12 residues.

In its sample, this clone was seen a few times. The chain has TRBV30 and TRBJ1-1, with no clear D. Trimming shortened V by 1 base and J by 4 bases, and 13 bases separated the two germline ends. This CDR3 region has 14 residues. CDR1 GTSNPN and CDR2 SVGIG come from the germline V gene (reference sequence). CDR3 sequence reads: CAWSGGVSRTEAFF. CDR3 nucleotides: TGTGCCTGGAGTGGTGGAGTGAGTCGCACTGAAGCTTTCTTT.

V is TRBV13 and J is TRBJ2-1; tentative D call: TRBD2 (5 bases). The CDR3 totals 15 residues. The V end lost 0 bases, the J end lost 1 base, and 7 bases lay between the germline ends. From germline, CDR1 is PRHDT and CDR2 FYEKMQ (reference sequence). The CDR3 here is CASSLGGGSYNEQFF. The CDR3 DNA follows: TGTGCCAGCAGCTTAGGAGGAGGATCCTACAATGAGCAGTTCTTC.

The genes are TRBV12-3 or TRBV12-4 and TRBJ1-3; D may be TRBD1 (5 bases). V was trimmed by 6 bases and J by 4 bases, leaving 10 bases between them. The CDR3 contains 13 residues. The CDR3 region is CASSLWTGNTIYF. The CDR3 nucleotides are TGTGCCAGCAGCTTATGGACAGGAAACACCATATATTTT.

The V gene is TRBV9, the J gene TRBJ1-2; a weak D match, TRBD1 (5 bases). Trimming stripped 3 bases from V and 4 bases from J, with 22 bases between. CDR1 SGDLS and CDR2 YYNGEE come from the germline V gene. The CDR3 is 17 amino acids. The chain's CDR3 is CASSARQTVYPFYGYTF. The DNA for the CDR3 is TGTGCCAGCAGCGCAAGACAGACAGTCTACCCTTTCTATGGCTACACCTTC.

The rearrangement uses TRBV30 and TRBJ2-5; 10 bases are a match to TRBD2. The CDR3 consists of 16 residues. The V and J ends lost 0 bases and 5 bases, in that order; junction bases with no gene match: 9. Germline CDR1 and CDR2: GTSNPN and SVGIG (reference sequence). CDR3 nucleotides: TGTGCCTGGAGTGTACAGTTTAGCGGGGGGAGGGAGACCCAGTACTTC. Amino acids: CAWSVQFSGGRETQYF. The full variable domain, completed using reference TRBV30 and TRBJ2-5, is SQTIHQWPATLVQPVGSPLSLECTVEGTSNPNLYWYRQAAGRGLQLLFYSVGIGQISSEVPQNLSASRPQDRQFILSSKKLLLSDSGFYLCAWSVQFSGGRETQYFGPGTRLLVL.

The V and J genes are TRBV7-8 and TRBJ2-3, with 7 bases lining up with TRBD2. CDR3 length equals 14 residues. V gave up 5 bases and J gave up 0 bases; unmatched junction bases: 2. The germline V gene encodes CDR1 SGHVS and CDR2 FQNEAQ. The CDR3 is CASSRLASTDTQYF. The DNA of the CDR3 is TGTGCCAGCAGCCGACTAGCCAGCACAGATACGCAGTATTTT. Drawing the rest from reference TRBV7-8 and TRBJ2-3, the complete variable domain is GAGVSQSPRYKVAKRGQDVALRCDPISGHVSLFWYQQALGQGPEFLTYFQNEAQLDKSGLPSDRFFAERPEGSVSTLKIQRTQQEDSAVYLCASSRLASTDTQYFGPGTRLTVL.

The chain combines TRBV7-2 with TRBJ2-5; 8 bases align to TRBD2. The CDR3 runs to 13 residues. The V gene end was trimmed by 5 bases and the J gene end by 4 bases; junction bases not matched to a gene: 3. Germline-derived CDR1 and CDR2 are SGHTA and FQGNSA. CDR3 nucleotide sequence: TGTGCCAGCAGCCGCGGGGGGAGAGAGACCCAGTACTTC. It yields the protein CASSRGGRETQYF.

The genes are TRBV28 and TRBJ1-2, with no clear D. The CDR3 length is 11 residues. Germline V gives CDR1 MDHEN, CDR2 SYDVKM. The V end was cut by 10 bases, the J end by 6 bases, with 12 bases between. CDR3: CATKEPHGYTF. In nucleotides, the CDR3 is TGTGCCACGAAGGAGCCCCATGGCTACACCTTC.

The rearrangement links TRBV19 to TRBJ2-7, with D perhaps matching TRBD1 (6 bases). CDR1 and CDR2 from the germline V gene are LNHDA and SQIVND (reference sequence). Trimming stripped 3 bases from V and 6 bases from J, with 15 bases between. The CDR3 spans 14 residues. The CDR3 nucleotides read TGTGCCAGTAGTATTTCAGGGGTGGATTTCGAGCAGTACTTC. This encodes CASSISGVDFEQYF. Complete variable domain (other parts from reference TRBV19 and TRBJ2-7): DGGITQSPKYLFRKEGQNVTLSCEQNLNHDAMYWYRQDPGQGLRLIYYSQIVNDFQKGDIAEGYSVSREKKESFPLTVTSAQKNPTAFYLCASSISGVDFEQYFGPGTRLTVT.

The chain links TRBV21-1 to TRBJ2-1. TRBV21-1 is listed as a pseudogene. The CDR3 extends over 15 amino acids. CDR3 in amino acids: CASSNLCRIYNEQFF. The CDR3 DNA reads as TGTGCCAGCAGCAATCTGTGTCGGATCTACAATGAGCAGTTCTTC.

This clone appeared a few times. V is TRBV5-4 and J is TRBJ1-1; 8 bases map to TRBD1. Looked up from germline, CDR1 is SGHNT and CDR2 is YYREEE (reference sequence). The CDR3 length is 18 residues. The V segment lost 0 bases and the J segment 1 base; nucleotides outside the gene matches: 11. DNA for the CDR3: TGTGCCAGCAGCTTGGCCTATCAGGGGGCAGACACGAACACTGAAGCTTTCTTT. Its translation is CASSLAYQGADTNTEAFF.

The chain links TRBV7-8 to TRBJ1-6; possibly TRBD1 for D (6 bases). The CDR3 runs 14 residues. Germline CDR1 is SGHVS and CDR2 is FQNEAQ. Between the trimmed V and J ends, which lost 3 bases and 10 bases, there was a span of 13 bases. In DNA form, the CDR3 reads TGTGCCAGCAGCTTCCCAGGGGAAGGATCACCCCTCCACTTT. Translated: CASSFPGEGSPLHF.

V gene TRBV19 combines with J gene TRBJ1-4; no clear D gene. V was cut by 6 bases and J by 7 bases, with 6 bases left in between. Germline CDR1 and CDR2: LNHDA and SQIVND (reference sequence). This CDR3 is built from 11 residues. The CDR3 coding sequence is TGTGCCAGTAGCGAGACTGAAAAACTGTTTTTT. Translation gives CASSETEKLFF.

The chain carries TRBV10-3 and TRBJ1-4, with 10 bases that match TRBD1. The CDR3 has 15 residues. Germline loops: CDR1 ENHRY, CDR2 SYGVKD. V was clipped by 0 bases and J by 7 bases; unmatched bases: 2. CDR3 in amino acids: CAISESGQGGEKLFF. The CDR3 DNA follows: TGTGCCATCAGTGAGTCTGGACAGGGGGGTGAAAAACTGTTTTTT.

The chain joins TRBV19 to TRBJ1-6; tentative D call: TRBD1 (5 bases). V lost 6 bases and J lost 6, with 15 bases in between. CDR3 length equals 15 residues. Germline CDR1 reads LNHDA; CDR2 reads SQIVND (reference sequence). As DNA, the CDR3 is TGTGCCAGTAGGCTCGCGGGGGACTCTAATTCACCCCTCCACTTT. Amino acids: CASRLAGDSNSPLHF.

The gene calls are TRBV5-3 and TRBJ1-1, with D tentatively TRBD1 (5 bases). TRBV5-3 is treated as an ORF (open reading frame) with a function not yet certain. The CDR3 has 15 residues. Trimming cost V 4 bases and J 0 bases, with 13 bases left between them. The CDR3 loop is CARSTPGGVNTEAFF. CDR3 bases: TGTGCCAGAAGCACCCCGGGAGGGGTGAACACTGAAGCTTTCTTT.

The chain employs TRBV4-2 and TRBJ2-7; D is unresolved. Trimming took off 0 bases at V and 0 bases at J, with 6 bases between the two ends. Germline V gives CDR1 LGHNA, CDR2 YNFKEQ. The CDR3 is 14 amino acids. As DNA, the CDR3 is TGTGCCAGCAGCCAAGACACCAGCTCCTACGAGCAGTACTTC. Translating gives CASSQDTSSYEQYF.

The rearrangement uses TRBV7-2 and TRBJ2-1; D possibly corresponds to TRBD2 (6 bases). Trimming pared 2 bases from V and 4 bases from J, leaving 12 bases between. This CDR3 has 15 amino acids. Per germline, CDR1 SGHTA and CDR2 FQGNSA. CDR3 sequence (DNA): TGTGCCAGCAGCTTACGGGACTCGGGATACAATGAGCAGTTCTTC. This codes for CASSLRDSGYNEQFF.

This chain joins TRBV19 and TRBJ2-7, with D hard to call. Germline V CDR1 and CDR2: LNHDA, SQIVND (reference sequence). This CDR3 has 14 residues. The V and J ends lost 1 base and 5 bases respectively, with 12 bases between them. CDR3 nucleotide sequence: TGTGCCAGTAGTATAGGCAACCCCCGGGACGAGCAGTACTTC. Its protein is CASSIGNPRDEQYF.

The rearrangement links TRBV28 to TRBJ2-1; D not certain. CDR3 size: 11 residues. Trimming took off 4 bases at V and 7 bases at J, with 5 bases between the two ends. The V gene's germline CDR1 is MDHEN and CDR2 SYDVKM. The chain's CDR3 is CASSSRNEQFF. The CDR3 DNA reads TGTGCCAGCAGTTCCCGGAATGAGCAGTTCTTC.

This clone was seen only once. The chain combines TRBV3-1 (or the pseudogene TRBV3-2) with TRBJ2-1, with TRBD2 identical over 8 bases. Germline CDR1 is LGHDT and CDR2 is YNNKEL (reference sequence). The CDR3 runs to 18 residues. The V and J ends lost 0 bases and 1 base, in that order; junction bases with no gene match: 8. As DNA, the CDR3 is TGTGCCAGCAGCCAAGATACGGGGGGGGGCCGGTCCTACAATGAGCAGTTCTTC. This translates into CASSQDTGGGRSYNEQFF.

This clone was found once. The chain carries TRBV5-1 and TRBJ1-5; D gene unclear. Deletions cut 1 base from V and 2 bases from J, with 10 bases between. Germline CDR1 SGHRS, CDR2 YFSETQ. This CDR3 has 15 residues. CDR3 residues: CASSLSGNRNQPQHF. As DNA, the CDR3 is TGCGCCAGCAGCTTGAGTGGAAATCGCAATCAGCCCCAGCATTTT.

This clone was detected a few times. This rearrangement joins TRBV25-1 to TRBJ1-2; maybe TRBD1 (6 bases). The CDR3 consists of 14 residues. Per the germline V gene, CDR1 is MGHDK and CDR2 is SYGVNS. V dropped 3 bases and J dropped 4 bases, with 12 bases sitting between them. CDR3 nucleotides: TGTGCCAGCAGTGACACAGGGATTTCCTATGGCTACACCTTC. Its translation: CASSDTGISYGYTF.